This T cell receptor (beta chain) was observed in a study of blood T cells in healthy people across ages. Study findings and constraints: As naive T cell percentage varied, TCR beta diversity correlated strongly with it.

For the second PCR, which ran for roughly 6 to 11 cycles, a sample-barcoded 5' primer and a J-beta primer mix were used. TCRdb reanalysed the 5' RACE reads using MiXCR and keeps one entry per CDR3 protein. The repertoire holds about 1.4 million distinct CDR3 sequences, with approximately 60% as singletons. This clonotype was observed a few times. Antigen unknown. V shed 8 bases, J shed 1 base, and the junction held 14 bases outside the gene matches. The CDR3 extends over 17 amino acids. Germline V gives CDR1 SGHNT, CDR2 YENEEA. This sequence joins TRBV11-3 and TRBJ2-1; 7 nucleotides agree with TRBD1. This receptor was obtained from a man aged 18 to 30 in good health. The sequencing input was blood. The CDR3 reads CASRRGSLYESYNEQFF. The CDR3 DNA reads TGTGCCAGCCGCAGGGGGAGCCTCTACGAATCCTACAATGAGCAGTTCTTC.